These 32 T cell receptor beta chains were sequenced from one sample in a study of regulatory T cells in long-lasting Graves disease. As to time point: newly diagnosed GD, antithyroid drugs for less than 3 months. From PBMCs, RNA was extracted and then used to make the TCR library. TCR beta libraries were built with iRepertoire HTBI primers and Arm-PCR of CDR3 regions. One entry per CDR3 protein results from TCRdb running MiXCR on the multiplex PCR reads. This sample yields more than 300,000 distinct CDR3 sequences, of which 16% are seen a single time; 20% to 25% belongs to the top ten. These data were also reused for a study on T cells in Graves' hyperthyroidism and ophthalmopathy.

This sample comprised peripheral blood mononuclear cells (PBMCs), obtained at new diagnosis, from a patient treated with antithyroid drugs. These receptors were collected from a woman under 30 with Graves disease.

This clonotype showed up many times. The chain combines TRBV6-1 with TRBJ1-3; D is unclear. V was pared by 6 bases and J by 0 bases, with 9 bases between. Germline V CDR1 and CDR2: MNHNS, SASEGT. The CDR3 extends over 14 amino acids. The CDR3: CASRPDYSGNTIYF. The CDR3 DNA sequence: TGTGCCAGCAGGCCGGACTACTCTGGAAACACCATATATTTT.

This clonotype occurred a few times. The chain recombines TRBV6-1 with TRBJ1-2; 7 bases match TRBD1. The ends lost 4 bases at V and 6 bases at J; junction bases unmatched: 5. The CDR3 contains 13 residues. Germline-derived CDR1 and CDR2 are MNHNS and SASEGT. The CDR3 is CASSARGRDGYTF. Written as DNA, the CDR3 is TGTGCCAGCAGTGCCAGGGGGAGGGATGGCTACACCTTC.

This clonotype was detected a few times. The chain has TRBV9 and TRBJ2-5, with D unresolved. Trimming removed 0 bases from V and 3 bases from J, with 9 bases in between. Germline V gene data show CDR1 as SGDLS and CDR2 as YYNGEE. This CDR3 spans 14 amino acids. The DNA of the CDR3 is TGTGCCAGCAGCGTAGAATTTCAGGAAGAGACCCAGTACTTC. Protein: CASSVEFQEETQYF.

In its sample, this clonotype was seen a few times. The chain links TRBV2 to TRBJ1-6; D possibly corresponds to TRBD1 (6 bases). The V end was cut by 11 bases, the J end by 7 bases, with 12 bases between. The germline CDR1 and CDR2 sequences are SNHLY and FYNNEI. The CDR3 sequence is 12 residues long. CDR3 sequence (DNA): TGTGCCGGGGGGCTGAAGAATTCACCCCTCCACTTT. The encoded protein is CAGGLKNSPLHF.

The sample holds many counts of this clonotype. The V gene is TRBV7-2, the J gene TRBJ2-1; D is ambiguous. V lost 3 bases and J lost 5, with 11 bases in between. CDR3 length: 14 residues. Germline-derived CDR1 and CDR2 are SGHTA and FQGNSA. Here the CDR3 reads CASSFATYNNEQFF. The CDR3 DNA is TGTGCCAGCAGCTTTGCGACTTACAACAATGAGCAGTTCTTC.

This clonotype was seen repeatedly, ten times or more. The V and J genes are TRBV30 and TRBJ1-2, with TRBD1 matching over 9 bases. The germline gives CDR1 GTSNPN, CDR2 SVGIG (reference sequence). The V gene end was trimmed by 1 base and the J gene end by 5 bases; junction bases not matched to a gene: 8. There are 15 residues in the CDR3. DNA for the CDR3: TGTGCCTGGAGTGCCACAGGGGGCGCGGGGTATGGCTACACCTTC. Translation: CAWSATGGAGYGYTF.

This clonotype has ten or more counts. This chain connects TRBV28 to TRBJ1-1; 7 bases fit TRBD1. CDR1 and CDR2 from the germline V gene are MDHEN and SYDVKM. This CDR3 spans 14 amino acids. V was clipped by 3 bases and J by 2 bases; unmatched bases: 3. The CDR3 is CASSFWDRNTEAFF. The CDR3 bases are TGTGCCAGCAGTTTCTGGGACAGAAACACTGAAGCTTTCTTT.

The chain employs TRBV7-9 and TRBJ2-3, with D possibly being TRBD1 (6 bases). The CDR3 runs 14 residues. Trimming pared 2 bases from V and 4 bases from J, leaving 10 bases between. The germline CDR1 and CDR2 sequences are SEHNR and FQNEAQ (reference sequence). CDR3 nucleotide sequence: TGTGCCAGCAGCTTATCAACAGGGTCAGATACGCAGTATTTT. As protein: CASSLSTGSDTQYF.

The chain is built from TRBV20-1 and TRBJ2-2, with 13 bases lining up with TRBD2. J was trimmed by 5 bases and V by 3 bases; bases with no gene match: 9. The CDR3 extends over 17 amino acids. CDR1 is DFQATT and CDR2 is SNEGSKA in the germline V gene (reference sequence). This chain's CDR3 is CSASPLAGGPRTGELFF. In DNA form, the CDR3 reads TGCAGTGCTAGCCCACTAGCGGGAGGGCCGCGGACCGGGGAGCTGTTTTTT.

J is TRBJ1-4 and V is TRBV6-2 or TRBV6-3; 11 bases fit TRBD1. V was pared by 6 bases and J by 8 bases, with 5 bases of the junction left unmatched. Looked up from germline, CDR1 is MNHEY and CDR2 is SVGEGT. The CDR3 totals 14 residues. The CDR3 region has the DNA TGTGCCAGCAGGGCCAGGGACAGGGGGGAAAAACTGTTTTTT. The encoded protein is CASRARDRGEKLFF.

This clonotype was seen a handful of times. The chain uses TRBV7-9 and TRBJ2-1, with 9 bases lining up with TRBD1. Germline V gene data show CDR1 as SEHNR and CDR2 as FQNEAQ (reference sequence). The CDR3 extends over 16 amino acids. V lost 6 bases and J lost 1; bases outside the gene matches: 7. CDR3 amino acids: CASSFPGTGSYNEQFF. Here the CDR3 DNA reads TGTGCCAGCAGTTTTCCCGGGACAGGGTCCTACAATGAGCAGTTCTTC.

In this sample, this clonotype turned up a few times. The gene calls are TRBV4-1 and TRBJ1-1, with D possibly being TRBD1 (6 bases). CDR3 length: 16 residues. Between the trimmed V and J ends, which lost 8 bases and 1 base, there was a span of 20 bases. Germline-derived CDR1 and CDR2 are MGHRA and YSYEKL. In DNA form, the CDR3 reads TGCGCCAGCCGCACTCAAGCGGGGGCTAGGAACACTGAAGCTTTCTTT. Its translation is CASRTQAGARNTEAFF.

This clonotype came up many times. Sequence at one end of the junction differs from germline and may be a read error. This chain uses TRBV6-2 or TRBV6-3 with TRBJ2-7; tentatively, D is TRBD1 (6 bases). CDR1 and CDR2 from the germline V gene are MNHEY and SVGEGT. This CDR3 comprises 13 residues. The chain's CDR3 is CASSAWGTPVPHF. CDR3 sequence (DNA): TGTGCCAGCAGTGCCTGGGGGACACCCGTTCCGCACTTC.

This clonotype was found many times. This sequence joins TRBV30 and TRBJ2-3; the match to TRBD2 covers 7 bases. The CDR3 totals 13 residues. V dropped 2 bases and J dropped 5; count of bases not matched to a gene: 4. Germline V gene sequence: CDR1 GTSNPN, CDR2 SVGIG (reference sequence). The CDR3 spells CAWSRGGEDTQYF. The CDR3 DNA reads TGTGCCTGGAGTCGTGGGGGGGAAGATACGCAGTATTTT. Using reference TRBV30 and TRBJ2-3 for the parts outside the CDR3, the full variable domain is SQTIHQWPATLVQPVGSPLSLECTVEGTSNPNLYWYRQAAGRGLQLLFYSVGIGQISSEVPQNLSASRPQDRQFILSSKKLLLSDSGFYLCAWSRGGEDTQYFGPGTRLTVL.

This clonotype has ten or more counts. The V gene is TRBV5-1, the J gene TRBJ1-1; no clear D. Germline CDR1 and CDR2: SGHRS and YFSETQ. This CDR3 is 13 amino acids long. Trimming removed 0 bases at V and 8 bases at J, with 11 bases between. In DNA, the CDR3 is TGCGCCAGCAGCTTGGCCCAGCCAGACGAAGCTTTCTTT. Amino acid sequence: CASSLAQPDEAFF.

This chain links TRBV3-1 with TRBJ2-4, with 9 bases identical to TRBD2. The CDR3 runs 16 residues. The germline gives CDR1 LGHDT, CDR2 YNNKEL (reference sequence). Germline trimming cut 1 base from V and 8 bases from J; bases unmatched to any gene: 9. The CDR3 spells CASSQGGRGGRDIQYF. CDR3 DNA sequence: TGTGCCAGCAGCCAAGGCGGGCGGGGGGGCCGGGACATTCAGTACTTC.

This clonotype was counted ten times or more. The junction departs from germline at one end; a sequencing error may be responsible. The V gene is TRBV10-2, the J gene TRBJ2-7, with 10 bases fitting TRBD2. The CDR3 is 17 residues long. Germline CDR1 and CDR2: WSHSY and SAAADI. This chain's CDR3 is CASRTIAGGNTSYEQYF. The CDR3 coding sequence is TGTGCCAGCAGGACGATAGCGGGAGGTAATACCTCCTACGAGCAGTACTTC.

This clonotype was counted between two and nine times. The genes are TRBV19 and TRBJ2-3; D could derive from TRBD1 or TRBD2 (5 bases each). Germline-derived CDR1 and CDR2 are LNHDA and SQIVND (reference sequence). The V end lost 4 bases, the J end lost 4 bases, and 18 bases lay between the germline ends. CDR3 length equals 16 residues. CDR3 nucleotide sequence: TGTGCCAGTAGTAAGACCGCTTGGGGGAATGCAGATACGCAGTATTTT. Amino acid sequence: CASSKTAWGNADTQYF.

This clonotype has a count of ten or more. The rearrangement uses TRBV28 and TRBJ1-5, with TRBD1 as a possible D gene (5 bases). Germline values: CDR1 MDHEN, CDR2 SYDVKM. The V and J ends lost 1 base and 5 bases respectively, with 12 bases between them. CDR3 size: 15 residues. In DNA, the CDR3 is TGTGCCAGCAGTTTATATGGGGGTCAACATCAGCCCCAGCATTTT. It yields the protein CASSLYGGQHQPQHF.

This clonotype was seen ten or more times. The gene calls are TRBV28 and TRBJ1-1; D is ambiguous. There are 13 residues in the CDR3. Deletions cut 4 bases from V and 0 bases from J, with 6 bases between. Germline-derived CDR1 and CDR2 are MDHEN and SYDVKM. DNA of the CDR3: TGTGCCAGCAGTTATGGCCTGAACACTGAAGCTTTCTTT. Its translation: CASSYGLNTEAFF.

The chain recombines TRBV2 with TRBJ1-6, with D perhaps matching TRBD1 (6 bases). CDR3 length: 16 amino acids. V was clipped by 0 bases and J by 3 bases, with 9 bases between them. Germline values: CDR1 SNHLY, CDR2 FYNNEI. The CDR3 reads CASSEAGGLYNSPLHF. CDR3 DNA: TGTGCCAGCAGTGAAGCGGGGGGCCTCTATAATTCACCCCTCCACTTT.

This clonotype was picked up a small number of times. In DNA form, the CDR3 reads TGTGCCAGTAGTGTCCAGCTCGGAAGCGCCGGGGGCTACACCTTC. It yields the protein CASSVQLGSAGGYTF. The J gene is TRBJ1-2, the V gene TRBV19, with D unresolved. Between the trimmed V and J ends, which lost 5 bases and 8 bases, there was a span of 21 bases. The CDR3 has 15 residues. The germline V gene has CDR1 LNHDA and CDR2 SQIVND (reference sequence).

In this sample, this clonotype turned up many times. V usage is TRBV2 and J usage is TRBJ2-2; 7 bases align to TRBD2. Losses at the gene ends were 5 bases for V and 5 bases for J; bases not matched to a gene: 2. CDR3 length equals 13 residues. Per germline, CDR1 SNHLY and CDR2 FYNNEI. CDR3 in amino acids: CASSLAETGELFF. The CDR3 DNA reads TGTGCCAGCAGTCTAGCGGAGACCGGGGAGCTGTTTTTT.

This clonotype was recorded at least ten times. CDR3 bases: TGCGCCAGCAGCTCCCATCATCCGGACTCCGGGAGCTCCTACGAGCAGTACTTC. Amino acid sequence: CASSSHHPDSGSSYEQYF. The V and J genes are TRBV5-1 and TRBJ2-7, with TRBD2 as a possible D gene (6 bases). Trimming removed 3 bases from V and 0 bases from J, with 22 bases in between. The CDR3 loop spans 18 amino acids. The germline V gene encodes CDR1 SGHRS and CDR2 YFSETQ.

The CDR3 sequence is CASSQVGSRNGYTF. DNA of the CDR3: TGCGCCAGCAGCCAAGTAGGGTCCCGAAATGGCTACACCTTC. The gene calls are TRBV4-1 and TRBJ1-2; D unresolved. Germline V gene lookup returns CDR1 MGHRA and CDR2 YSYEKL. The CDR3 contains 14 residues. The V end lost 1 base, the J end lost 6 bases, and 12 bases lay between the germline ends.

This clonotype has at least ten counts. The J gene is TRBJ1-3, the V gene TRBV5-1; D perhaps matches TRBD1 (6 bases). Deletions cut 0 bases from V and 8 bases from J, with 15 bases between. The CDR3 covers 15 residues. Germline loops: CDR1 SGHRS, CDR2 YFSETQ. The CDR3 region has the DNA TGCGCCAGCAGCTTGGTGGGCAGGGGACCGGACACCATATATTTT. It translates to CASSLVGRGPDTIYF.

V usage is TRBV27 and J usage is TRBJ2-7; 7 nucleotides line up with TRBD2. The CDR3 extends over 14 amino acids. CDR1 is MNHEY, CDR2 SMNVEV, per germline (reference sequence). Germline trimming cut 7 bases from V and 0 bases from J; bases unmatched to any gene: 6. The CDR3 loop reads CASTSGIGSYEQYF. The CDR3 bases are TGTGCCAGCACTAGCGGTATAGGCTCCTACGAGCAGTACTTC.

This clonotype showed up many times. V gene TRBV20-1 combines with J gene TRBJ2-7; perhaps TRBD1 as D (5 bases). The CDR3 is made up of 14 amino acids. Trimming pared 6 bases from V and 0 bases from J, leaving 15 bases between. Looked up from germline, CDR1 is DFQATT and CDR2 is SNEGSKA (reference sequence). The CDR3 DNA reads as TGCAGTGCCCAGAGCCAGGGCTCCTCCTACGAGCAGTACTTC. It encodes CSAQSQGSSYEQYF.

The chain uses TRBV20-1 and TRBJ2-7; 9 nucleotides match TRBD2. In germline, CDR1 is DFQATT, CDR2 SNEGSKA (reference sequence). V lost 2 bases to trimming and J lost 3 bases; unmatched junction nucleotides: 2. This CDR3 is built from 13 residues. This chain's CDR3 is CSARKRGDYEQYF. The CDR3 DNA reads TGCAGTGCTAGAAAGCGGGGGGACTACGAGCAGTACTTC.

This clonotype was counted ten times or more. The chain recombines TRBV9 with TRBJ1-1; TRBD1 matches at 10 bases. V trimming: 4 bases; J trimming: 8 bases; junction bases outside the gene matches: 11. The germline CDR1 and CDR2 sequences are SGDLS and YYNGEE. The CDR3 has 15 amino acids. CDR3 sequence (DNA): TGTGCCAGCAGCTCACCAGTGACAGGGGGCCACGAAGCTTTCTTT. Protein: CASSSPVTGGHEAFF.

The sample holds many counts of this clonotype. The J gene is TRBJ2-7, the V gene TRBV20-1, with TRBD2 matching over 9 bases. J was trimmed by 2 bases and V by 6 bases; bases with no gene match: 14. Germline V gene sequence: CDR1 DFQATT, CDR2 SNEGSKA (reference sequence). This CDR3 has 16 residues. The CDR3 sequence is CSAQPPIAGVAYEQYF. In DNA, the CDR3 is TGCAGTGCCCAACCACCCATAGCGGGAGTCGCCTACGAGCAGTACTTC.

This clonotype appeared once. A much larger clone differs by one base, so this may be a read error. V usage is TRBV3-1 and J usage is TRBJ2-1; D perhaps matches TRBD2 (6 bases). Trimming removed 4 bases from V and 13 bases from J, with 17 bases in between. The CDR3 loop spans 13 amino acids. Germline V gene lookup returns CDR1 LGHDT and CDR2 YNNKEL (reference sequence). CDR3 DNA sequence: TGTGCCAGCAGCCGCTCGGGGGAAGAGACCCAGTTCTTC. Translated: CASSRSGEETQFF.